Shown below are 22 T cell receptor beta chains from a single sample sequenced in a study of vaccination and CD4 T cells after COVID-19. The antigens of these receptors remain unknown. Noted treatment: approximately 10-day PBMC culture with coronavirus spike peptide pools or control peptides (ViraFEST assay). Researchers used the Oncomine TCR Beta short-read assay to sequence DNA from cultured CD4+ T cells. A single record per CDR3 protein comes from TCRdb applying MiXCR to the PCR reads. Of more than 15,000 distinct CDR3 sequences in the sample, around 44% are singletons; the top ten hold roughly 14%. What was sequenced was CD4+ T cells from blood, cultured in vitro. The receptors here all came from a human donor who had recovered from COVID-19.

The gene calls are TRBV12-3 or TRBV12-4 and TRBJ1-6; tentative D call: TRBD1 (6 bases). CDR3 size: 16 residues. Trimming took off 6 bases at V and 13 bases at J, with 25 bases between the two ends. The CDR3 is CASSPTRRGRGSPLHF. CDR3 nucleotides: TGTGCCAGCAGCCCGACCCGCAGGGGCCGAGGTTCGCCCCTCCACTTT.

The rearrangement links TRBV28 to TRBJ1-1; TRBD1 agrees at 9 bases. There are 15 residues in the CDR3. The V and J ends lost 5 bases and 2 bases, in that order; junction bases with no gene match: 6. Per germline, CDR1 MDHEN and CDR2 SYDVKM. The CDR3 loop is CASSLPGQGNTEAFF. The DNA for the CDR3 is TGTGCCAGCAGTCTCCCGGGACAGGGAAACACTGAAGCTTTCTTT.

CDR3 DNA: TGTGCCAGCAGCTTGGGACTAGCGGGGGGGACTTCCGGGGAGCTGTTTTTT. It translates to CASSLGLAGGTSGELFF. This chain joins TRBV5-6 and TRBJ2-2; 14 bases fit TRBD2. CDR3 length: 17 amino acids. The germline CDR1 and CDR2 sequences are SGHDT and YYEEEE. Losses at the gene ends were 0 bases for V and 6 bases for J; bases not matched to a gene: 4.

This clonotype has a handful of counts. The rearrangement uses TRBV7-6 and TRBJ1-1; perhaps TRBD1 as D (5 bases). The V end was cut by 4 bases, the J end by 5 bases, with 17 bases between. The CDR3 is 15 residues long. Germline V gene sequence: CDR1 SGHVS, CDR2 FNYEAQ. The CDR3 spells CASSSQPGGGTEAFF. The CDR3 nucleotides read TGTGCCAGCAGCTCCCAGCCCGGGGGGGGGACTGAAGCTTTCTTT.

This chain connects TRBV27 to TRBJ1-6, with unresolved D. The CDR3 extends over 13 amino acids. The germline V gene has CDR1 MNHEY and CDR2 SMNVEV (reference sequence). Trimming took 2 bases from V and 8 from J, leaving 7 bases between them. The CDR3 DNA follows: TGTGCCAGCAGTTTAAACGGGGATTCACCCCTCCACTTT. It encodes CASSLNGDSPLHF.

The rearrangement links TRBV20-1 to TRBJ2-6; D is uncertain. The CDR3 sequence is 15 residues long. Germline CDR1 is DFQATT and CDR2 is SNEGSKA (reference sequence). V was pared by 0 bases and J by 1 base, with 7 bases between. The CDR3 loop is CSARDQGSGANVLTF. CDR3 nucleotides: TGCAGTGCTAGAGATCAAGGGTCTGGGGCCAACGTCCTGACTTTC.

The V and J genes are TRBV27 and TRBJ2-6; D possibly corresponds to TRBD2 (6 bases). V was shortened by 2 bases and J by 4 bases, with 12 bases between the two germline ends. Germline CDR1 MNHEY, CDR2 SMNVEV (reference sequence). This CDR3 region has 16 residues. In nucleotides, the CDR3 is TGTGCCAGCAGTTTACCTAGCGCTGGAGGGGCCAACGTCCTGACTTTC. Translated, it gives CASSLPSAGGANVLTF.

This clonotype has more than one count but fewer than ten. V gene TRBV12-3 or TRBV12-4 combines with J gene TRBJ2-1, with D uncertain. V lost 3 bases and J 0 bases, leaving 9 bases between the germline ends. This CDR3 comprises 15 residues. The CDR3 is CASSLSQSSYNEQFF. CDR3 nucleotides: TGTGCCAGCAGTTTGTCTCAGAGCTCCTACAATGAGCAGTTCTTC.

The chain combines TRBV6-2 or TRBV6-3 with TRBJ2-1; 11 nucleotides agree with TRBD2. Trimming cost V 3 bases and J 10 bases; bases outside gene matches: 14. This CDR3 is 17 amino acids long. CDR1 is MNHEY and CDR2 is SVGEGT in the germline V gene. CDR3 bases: TGTGCCAGCAGTTATTCCGCTCAAGGACTAGCGGGTGAGGAGCAGTTCTTC. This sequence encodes CASSYSAQGLAGEEQFF.

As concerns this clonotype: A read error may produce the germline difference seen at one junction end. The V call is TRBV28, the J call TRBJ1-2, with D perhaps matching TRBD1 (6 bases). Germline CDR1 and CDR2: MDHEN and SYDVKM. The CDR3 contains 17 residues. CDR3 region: CASSLYAVSDRKGGNAF. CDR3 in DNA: TGTGCCAGCAGTTTATACGCAGTCTCGGACAGAAAAGGAGGGAATGCCTTC.

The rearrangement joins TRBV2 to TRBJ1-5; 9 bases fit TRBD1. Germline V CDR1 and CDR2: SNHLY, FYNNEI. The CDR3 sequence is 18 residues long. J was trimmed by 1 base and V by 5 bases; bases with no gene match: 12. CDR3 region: CASSKTDTGGASNQPQHF. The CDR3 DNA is TGTGCCAGCAGTAAAACAGACACAGGGGGCGCGAGCAATCAGCCCCAGCATTTT.

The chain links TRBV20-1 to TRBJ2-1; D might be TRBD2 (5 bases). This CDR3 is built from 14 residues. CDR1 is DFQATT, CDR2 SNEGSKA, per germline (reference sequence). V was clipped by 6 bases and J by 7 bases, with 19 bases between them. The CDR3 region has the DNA TGCAGTGCCATAGGGAGTCCCACACGGAATGAGCAGTTCTTC. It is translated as CSAIGSPTRNEQFF.

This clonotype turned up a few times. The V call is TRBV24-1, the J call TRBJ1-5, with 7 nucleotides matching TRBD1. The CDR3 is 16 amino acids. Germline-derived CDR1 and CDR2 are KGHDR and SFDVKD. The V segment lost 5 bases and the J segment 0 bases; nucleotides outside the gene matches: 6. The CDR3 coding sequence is TGTGCCACCAGTGGCTCAGGGGGATATAGCAATCAGCCCCAGCATTTT. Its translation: CATSGSGGYSNQPQHF.

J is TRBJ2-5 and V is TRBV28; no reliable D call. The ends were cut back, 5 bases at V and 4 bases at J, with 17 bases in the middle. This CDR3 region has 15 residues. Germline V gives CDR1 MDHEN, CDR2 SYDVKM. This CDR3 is CASSVPGVSGETQYF. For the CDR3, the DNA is TGTGCCAGCAGTGTACCCGGCGTCTCCGGAGAGACCCAGTACTTC.

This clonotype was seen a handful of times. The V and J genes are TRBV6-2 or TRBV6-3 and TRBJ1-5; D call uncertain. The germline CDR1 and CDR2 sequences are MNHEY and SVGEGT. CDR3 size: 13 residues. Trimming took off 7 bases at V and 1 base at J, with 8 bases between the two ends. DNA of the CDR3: TGTGCCAGCACCCCGCGAAGCAATCAGCCCCAGCATTTT. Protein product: CASTPRSNQPQHF.

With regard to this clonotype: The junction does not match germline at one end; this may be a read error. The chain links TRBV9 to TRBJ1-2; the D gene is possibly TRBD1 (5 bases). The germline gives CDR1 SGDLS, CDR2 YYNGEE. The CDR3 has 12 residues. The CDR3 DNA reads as TGTGCCAGCAGCGTGACGGGAGGGGATTTCTCCTTC. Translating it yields CASSVTGGDFSF.

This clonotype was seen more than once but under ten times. CDR3 residues: CASRPQGQIGNTIYF. Here the CDR3 DNA reads TGTGCCAGCAGACCACAGGGACAGATTGGAAACACCATATATTTT. The chain couples TRBV6-1 to TRBJ1-3; 7 nucleotides align to TRBD1. The CDR3 is 15 residues long. The ends lost 6 bases at V and 3 bases at J; junction bases unmatched: 8. Germline CDR1 reads MNHNS; CDR2 reads SASEGT.

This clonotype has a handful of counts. This chain's CDR3 is CASRVTMGQTGGYTF. As DNA, the CDR3 is TGTGCCAGCAGGGTGACCATGGGACAGACGGGGGGCTACACCTTC. The V call is TRBV27, the J call TRBJ1-2, with 7 bases identical to TRBD1. V dropped 6 bases and J dropped 8; count of bases not matched to a gene: 15. The CDR3 loop spans 15 amino acids. Germline CDR1 reads MNHEY; CDR2 reads SMNVEV (reference sequence).

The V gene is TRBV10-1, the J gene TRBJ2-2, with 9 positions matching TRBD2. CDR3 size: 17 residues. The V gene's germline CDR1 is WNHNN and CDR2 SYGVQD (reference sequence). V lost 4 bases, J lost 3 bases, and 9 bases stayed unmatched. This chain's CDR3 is CASSGPAGGSYTGELFF. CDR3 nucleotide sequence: TGCGCCAGCAGTGGGCCAGCGGGAGGTTCCTACACCGGGGAGCTGTTTTTT.

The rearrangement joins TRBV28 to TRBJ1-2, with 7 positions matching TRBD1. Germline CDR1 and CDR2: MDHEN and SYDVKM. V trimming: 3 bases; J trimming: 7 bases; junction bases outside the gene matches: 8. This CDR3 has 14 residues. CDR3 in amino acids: CASSFHDRVVGYTF. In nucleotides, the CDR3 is TGTGCCAGCAGTTTCCACGACAGGGTGGTTGGCTACACCTTC.

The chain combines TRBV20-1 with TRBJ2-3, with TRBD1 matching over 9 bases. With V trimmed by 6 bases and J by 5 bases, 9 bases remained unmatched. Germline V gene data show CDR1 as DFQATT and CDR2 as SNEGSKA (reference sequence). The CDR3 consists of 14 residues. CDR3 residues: CSAEGQGPRDTQYF. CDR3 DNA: TGCAGTGCAGAGGGACAGGGTCCACGAGATACGCAGTATTTT.

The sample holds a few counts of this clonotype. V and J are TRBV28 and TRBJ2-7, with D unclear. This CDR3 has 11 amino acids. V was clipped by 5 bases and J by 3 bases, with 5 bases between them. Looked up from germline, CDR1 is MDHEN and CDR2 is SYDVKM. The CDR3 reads CASSPLYEQYF. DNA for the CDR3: TGTGCCAGCAGTCCTCTCTACGAGCAGTACTTC.